The 11 T cell receptor beta chains below were found in one sample sequenced in a study of CD8+ T cells in alopecia areata. Sequencing templates came from extracted RNA that was reverse transcribed into cDNA. Sequencing used immunoSEQ multiplex PCR; TCRdb keeps in-frame clones, though not all of them. The repertoire includes fewer than 250,000 clones, 50% to 70% of them detected once, and 1.3% sits in the top ten. Treatment specified: oral pan-JAK inhibitor, 5-10 mg twice daily. The specimen was CD4+ T cells sorted from blood, collected between weeks 49 and 50, from a patient treated with tofacitinib. The receptors were gathered from a human donor with alopecia areata.

This clone was seen more than once but under ten times. The chain carries TRBV29-1 and TRBJ2-3, with D unresolved. V dropped 3 bases and J dropped 4 bases, with 8 bases sitting between them. Per germline, CDR1 SQVTM and CDR2 ANQGSEA. The length of the CDR3 is 12 residues. The DNA of the CDR3 is TGCAGCGTTGATAAGAGCCCAGATACGCAGTATTTT. This translates into CSVDKSPDTQYF.

This clone was found once. The V call is TRBV29-1, the J call TRBJ1-1, with D perhaps TRBD1 (5 bases). Germline V gene sequence: CDR1 SQVTM, CDR2 ANQGSEA. The CDR3 loop spans 14 amino acids. The germline V and J ends were trimmed by 4 bases and 4 bases, with 16 bases remaining between them. CDR3 region: CSVAHVAGFTEAFF. Written as DNA, the CDR3 is TGCAGCGTTGCACACGTCGCAGGGTTCACTGAAGCTTTCTTT.

In DNA form, the CDR3 reads TGCAGCGTCATGGACAGGGGCTATGGCTACACCTTC. Translating it yields CSVMDRGYGYTF. The chain employs TRBV29-1 and TRBJ1-2, with TRBD1 matching 9 bases. V shed 6 bases and J 4 bases; nucleotides not matched to a gene: 3. Germline V lookup: CDR1 SQVTM, CDR2 ANQGSEA. There are 12 residues in the CDR3.

The V call is TRBV7-2, the J call TRBJ2-7; the D gene could be TRBD1 or TRBD2 (5 bases each). CDR3 size: 14 residues. The germline V and J ends were trimmed by 1 base and 6 bases, with 13 bases remaining between them. Germline lookup yields CDR1 SGHTA and CDR2 FQGNSA. In DNA form, the CDR3 reads TGTGCCAGCAGCTTAGTATCGGGGCAGAGCGAGCAGTACTTC. Translation gives CASSLVSGQSEQYF.

The chain carries TRBV5-4 and TRBJ2-4; no firm D call. CDR3 size: 16 residues. CDR1 and CDR2 from the germline V gene are SGHNT and YYREEE (reference sequence). Trimming left V 2 bases short and J 0 bases short, with 12 bases between. The CDR3 here is CASSFILYRAKNIQYF. CDR3 in DNA: TGTGCCAGCAGCTTTATCCTTTACCGAGCCAAAAACATTCAGTACTTC.

As DNA, the CDR3 is TGCAGCGTTGAAGGTCCAGGTTATAACTATGGCTACACCTTC. It translates to CSVEGPGYNYGYTF. The V call is TRBV29-1, the J call TRBJ1-2; D unclear. V was shortened by 1 base and J by 1 base, with 10 bases between the two germline ends. Germline CDR1 reads SQVTM; CDR2 reads ANQGSEA. This CDR3 has 14 residues.

This sequence joins TRBV25-1 and TRBJ1-2, with 9 bases fitting TRBD1. The CDR3 loop spans 11 amino acids. CDR1 and CDR2 (germline): MGHDK, SYGVNS. Trimming cost V 11 bases and J 6 bases; bases outside gene matches: 4. The CDR3 coding sequence is TGTGCCTCCGGACAGGGGCATGGCTACACCTTC. Its protein product is CASGQGHGYTF.

The rearrangement links TRBV29-1 to TRBJ1-1; D is undetermined. Trimming removed 6 bases at V and 1 base at J, with 12 bases between. Germline CDR1 SQVTM, CDR2 ANQGSEA. This CDR3 has 13 amino acids. The CDR3, as DNA: TGCAGCGTCATAGTTAAGAAGAACACTGAAGCTTTCTTT. As protein: CSVIVKKNTEAFF.

This chain links TRBV25-1 with TRBJ1-2; no clear D gene. Germline values: CDR1 MGHDK, CDR2 SYGVNS. The CDR3 is 12 residues long. The V end lost 1 base, the J end lost 5 bases, and 5 bases lay between the germline ends. The CDR3 spells CASSELTYGYTF. The DNA of the CDR3 is TGTGCCAGCAGTGAATTAACTTATGGCTACACCTTC.

The V call is TRBV29-1, the J call TRBJ1-2; D call uncertain. CDR1 is SQVTM, CDR2 ANQGSEA, per germline. This CDR3 comprises 14 residues. Trimming cost V 4 bases and J 0 bases, with 12 bases left between them. The CDR3 protein is CSVVPGFTNYGYTF. In DNA form, the CDR3 reads TGCAGCGTTGTCCCCGGGTTTACTAACTATGGCTACACCTTC.

This clone was picked up many times. The gene calls are TRBV7-6 and TRBJ1-2; D not resolved. The CDR3 runs to 15 residues. Per germline, CDR1 SGHVS and CDR2 FNYEAQ. Trimming shortened V by 5 bases and J by 3 bases, and 16 bases separated the two germline ends. The CDR3 loop is CASSPTPGDDYGYTF. The CDR3 DNA is TGTGCCAGCAGCCCAACCCCCGGGGATGACTATGGCTACACCTTC.